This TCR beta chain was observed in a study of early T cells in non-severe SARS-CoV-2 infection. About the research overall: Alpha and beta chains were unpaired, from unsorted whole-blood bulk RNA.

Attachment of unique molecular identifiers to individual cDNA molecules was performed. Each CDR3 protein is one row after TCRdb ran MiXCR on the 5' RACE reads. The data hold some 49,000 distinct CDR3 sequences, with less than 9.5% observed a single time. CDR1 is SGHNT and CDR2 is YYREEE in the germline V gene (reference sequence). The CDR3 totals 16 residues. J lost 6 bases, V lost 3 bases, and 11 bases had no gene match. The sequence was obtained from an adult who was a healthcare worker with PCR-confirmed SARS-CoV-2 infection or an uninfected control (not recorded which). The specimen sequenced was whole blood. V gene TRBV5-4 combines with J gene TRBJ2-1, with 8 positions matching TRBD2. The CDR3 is CASSSNPGTSFNEQFF. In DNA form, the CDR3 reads TGTGCCAGCAGCTCAAACCCCGGGACTAGTTTCAATGAGCAGTTCTTC. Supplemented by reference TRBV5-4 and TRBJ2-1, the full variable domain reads ETGVTQSPTHLIKTRGQQVTLRCSSQSGHNTVSWYQQALGQGPQFIFQYYREEENGRGNFPPRFSGLQFPNYSSELNVNALELDDSALYLCASSSNPGTSFNEQFFGPGTRLTVL.